The rows below give T cell receptor beta chains drawn from one sample of a study of shared clonotypes between healthy human individuals. Assay: immunoSEQ multiplex PCR; the TCRdb copy retains only in-frame clones and omits some. Of a few million clones in the sample, around nine tenths were seen once. The specimen was naive CD4+ T cells sorted from blood. These receptors originate from a man between 18 and 29 years old in good health. The CDR3 runs from the conserved cysteine through the conserved F or W. A D gene is named only where the DNA matches it firmly. Clone size is not always given. Where it is, it says once, few, many or a class for expanded clones.

d_call: .
clone_size: .
j_call: TRBJ2-3
v_call: TRBV28
cdr3_aa: CASSFTGTTEDTQYF
cdr3_nt: TGTGCCAGCAGTTTTACCGGAACGACAGAAGATACGCAGTATTTT

d_call: .
clone_size: few
j_call: TRBJ1-1
v_call: TRBV2
cdr3_aa: CASSEGLAEAFF
cdr3_nt: TGTGCCAGCAGTGAGGGGCTAGCTGAAGCTTTCTTT

d_call: .
clone_size: .
j_call: TRBJ2-1
v_call: TRBV5-1
cdr3_aa: CASSLGPVPSNEQFF
cdr3_nt: TGCGCCAGCAGCCTCGGTCCCGTCCCATCGAATGAGCAGTTCTTC

d_call: .
clone_size: .
j_call: TRBJ2-7
v_call: TRBV5-1
cdr3_aa: CASSLYGQTYEQYF
cdr3_nt: TGCGCCAGCAGCTTGTACGGACAGACCTACGAGCAGTACTTC

d_call: .
clone_size: .
j_call: TRBJ1-1
v_call: TRBV7-9
cdr3_aa: CASSLRGGTEAFF
cdr3_nt: TGTGCCAGCAGCTTGCGAGGGGGCACTGAAGCTTTCTTT

d_call: TRBD1
clone_size: .
j_call: TRBJ2-3
v_call: TRBV4-1
cdr3_aa: CASSQGADTQYF
cdr3_nt: TGCGCCAGCAGTCAGGGGGCAGATACGCAGTATTTT

d_call: TRBD1
clone_size: .
j_call: TRBJ1-4
v_call: TRBV19
cdr3_aa: CASSITGVNEKLFF
cdr3_nt: TGTGCCAGTAGTATAACAGGGGTTAATGAAAAACTGTTTTTT

d_call: .
clone_size: .
j_call: TRBJ1-2
v_call: TRBV6-6
cdr3_aa: CASRRYYGDYGYTF
cdr3_nt: TGTGCCAGCAGGAGATACTATGGTGACTATGGCTACACCTTC

d_call: .
clone_size: .
j_call: TRBJ2-5
v_call: TRBV7-2
cdr3_aa: CASTPRAGETQYF
cdr3_nt: TGTGCCAGCACCCCGAGAGCGGGAGAGACCCAGTACTTC

d_call: .
clone_size: .
j_call: TRBJ2-7
v_call: TRBV19
cdr3_aa: CASADRYGYEQYF
cdr3_nt: TGTGCCAGTGCCGACAGGTACGGCTACGAGCAGTACTTC

d_call: .
clone_size: .
j_call: TRBJ2-4
v_call: TRBV28
cdr3_aa: CASSLLGNQLAKNIQYF
cdr3_nt: TGTGCCAGCAGTTTATTAGGAAATCAACTAGCCAAAAACATTCAGTACTTC

d_call: TRBD2
clone_size: .
j_call: TRBJ2-7
v_call: TRBV5-3
cdr3_aa: CARSLAGRGDEQYF
cdr3_nt: TGTGCCAGAAGCTTGGCGGGGCGGGGGGACGAGCAGTACTTC

d_call: TRBD2
clone_size: .
j_call: TRBJ2-7
v_call: TRBV4-1
cdr3_aa: CASSLTTSEEVFEQCF
cdr3_nt: TGCGCCAGCAGCCTGACGACTAGCGAGGAGGTTTTCGAGCAGTGCTTC

d_call: TRBD2
clone_size: .
j_call: TRBJ2-5
v_call: TRBV6-6
cdr3_aa: CASSLAGGRKTQYF
cdr3_nt: TGTGCCAGCAGCCTAGCGGGGGGGCGGAAGACCCAGTACTTC

d_call: .
clone_size: .
j_call: TRBJ1-1
v_call: TRBV5-1
cdr3_aa: CASSSNTEAFF
cdr3_nt: TGCGCCAGCAGTTCGAACACTGAAGCTTTCTTT

d_call: TRBD1
clone_size: .
j_call: TRBJ2-7
v_call: TRBV28
cdr3_aa: CAGSPPGQGFPAYEQYF
cdr3_nt: TGTGCCGGCAGCCCCCCGGGACAGGGGTTTCCCGCCTACGAGCAGTACTTC

d_call: .
clone_size: .
j_call: TRBJ2-1
v_call: TRBV7-9
cdr3_aa: CASSQFRTDEQFF
cdr3_nt: TGTGCCAGCAGCCAATTTAGGACGGACGAGCAGTTCTTC

d_call: .
clone_size: .
j_call: TRBJ2-3
v_call: TRBV11-3
cdr3_aa: CASSLGDSPRGTDTQYF
cdr3_nt: TGTGCCAGCAGCTTAGGAGACAGCCCAAGGGGCACAGATACGCAGTATTTT

d_call: TRBD1
clone_size: once
j_call: TRBJ2-7
v_call: TRBV18
cdr3_aa: CASSPGQGAYEQYF
cdr3_nt: TGTGCCAGCTCACCGGGACAGGGAGCCTACGAGCAGTACTTC

d_call: .
clone_size: .
j_call: TRBJ2-7
v_call: TRBV28
cdr3_aa: CASSVTQGPSYEQYF
cdr3_nt: TGTGCCAGCAGCGTGACCCAAGGACCATCCTACGAGCAGTACTTC

d_call: TRBD1
clone_size: .
j_call: TRBJ2-3
v_call: TRBV7-9
cdr3_aa: CASSSHRGPTDTQYF
cdr3_nt: TGTGCCAGCAGCTCCCACAGGGGCCCCACAGATACGCAGTATTTT

d_call: TRBD1
clone_size: .
j_call: TRBJ2-5
v_call: TRBV5-4
cdr3_aa: CASSLGGTEETQYF
cdr3_nt: TGTGCCAGCAGCTTGGGGGGGACAGAAGAGACCCAGTACTTC

d_call: .
clone_size: .
j_call: TRBJ1-6
v_call: TRBV27
cdr3_aa: CASSFYEGGSPLHF
cdr3_nt: TGTGCCAGCAGTTTTTATGAAGGGGGTTCACCCCTCCACTTT

d_call: TRBD2
clone_size: .
j_call: TRBJ2-2
v_call: TRBV11-2
cdr3_aa: CASSASEAGVFTGELFF
cdr3_nt: TGTGCCAGCAGCGCCTCCGAGGCGGGGGTGTTTACCGGGGAGCTGTTTTTT

d_call: TRBD2
clone_size: once
j_call: TRBJ2-1
v_call: TRBV27
cdr3_aa: CASSSGLAGGLYNEQFF
cdr3_nt: TGTGCCAGCAGTTCCGGACTAGCGGGAGGTCTCTACAATGAGCAGTTCTTC

d_call: TRBD2
clone_size: .
j_call: TRBJ2-2
v_call: TRBV6-6
cdr3_aa: CASSKQREGLTGELFF
cdr3_nt: TGTGCCAGCAGTAAACAGCGGGAGGGACTCACCGGGGAGCTGTTTTTT

d_call: .
clone_size: .
j_call: TRBJ2-7
v_call: TRBV28
cdr3_aa: CASSLRTRTPPYEQYF
cdr3_nt: TGTGCCAGCAGTTTGAGAACGAGGACACCGCCCTACGAGCAGTACTTC

d_call: TRBD1
clone_size: few
j_call: TRBJ1-6
v_call: TRBV18
cdr3_aa: CASSPQGAGSPLHF
cdr3_nt: TGTGCCAGCTCACCCCAGGGGGCAGGGTCACCCCTCCACTTT

d_call: .
clone_size: .
j_call: TRBJ2-3
v_call: TRBV7-2
cdr3_aa: CASSLQGYADTQYF
cdr3_nt: TGTGCCAGCAGCCTCCAGGGTTATGCAGATACGCAGTATTTT

d_call: TRBD2
clone_size: .
j_call: TRBJ2-7
v_call: TRBV7-2
cdr3_aa: CASSLTSASSYEQYF
cdr3_nt: TGTGCCAGCAGCCTAACTAGCGCCAGCTCCTACGAGCAGTACTTC

d_call: TRBD2
clone_size: .
j_call: TRBJ2-7
v_call: TRBV7-2
cdr3_aa: CASSARLAASYEQYF
cdr3_nt: TGTGCCAGCAGCGCAAGACTAGCTGCTTCCTACGAGCAGTACTTC

d_call: .
clone_size: once
j_call: TRBJ2-1
v_call: TRBV30
cdr3_aa: CAWSFWLIDEQFF
cdr3_nt: TGTGCCTGGAGTTTCTGGCTAATCGATGAGCAGTTCTTC

d_call: TRBD2
clone_size: .
j_call: TRBJ2-5
v_call: TRBV5-1
cdr3_aa: CASSSSGGVAETQYF
cdr3_nt: TGCGCCAGCAGCTCTAGCGGGGGAGTAGCTGAGACCCAGTACTTC

d_call: .
clone_size: .
j_call: TRBJ1-5
v_call: TRBV28
cdr3_aa: CASSFRGYNQPQHF
cdr3_nt: TGTGCCAGCAGTTTTAGGGGTTACAATCAGCCCCAGCATTTT

d_call: .
clone_size: .
j_call: TRBJ1-5
v_call: TRBV28
cdr3_aa: CASSLSTGLNQPQHF
cdr3_nt: TGTGCCAGCAGTTTATCTACAGGGCTCAATCAGCCCCAGCATTTT

d_call: TRBD2
clone_size: .
j_call: TRBJ2-3
v_call: TRBV11-3
cdr3_aa: CASSLGFGTSGSTDTQYF
cdr3_nt: TGTGCCAGCAGCTTAGGATTTGGGACTAGCGGTAGCACAGATACGCAGTATTTT

d_call: .
clone_size: .
j_call: TRBJ1-3
v_call: TRBV6-5
cdr3_aa: CASRFGEGSTIYF
cdr3_nt: TGTGCCAGCAGGTTCGGAGAGGGGAGCACCATATATTTT

d_call: .
clone_size: once
j_call: TRBJ2-3
v_call: TRBV6-5
cdr3_aa: CAISGSDTQYF
cdr3_nt: TGTGCCATCAGTGGGTCTGATACGCAGTATTTT

d_call: TRBD1
clone_size: .
j_call: TRBJ2-1
v_call: TRBV5-4
cdr3_aa: CASSPSGGSYEQFF
cdr3_nt: TGTGCCAGCAGCCCCTCAGGGGGATCGTATGAGCAGTTCTTC

d_call: .
clone_size: .
j_call: TRBJ2-3
v_call: TRBV6-6
cdr3_aa: CASTIPAEADTQYF
cdr3_nt: TGTGCCAGCACCATCCCGGCGGAAGCAGATACGCAGTATTTT